A selection of T cell receptor beta chains follows, all from one sample in a study of cytomegalovirus exposure and HLA in healthy donors. TCRdb's table, derived via immunoSEQ multiplex PCR, lists solely in-frame clones and lacks some. The top ten clones hold more than 4% of a sample with 170,000 or so clones, approximately 80% of them seen once. The source material was PBMCs. The receptors shown here come from a man younger than 30 in good health and CMV-seronegative. Both conserved end residues are part of each CDR3. D genes are given only for firm matches. A row's size may be missing; if present it is once, few, many or a size class.

>TRBV5-1|TRBD2|TRBJ2-1|once
TGCGCCAGCAGCACTGGACTAGCGGGAGTCTCCGACAATGAGCAGTTCTTC
CASSTGLAGVSDNEQFF
>TRBV6-6|TRBD1|TRBJ2-7|-
TGTGCCAGCAGTTATCGTCGGCAGGGGGCCCGCGAGCAGTACTTC
CASSYRRQGAREQYF
>TRBV5-1|-|TRBJ1-4|-
TGCGCCAGCAGTTTGACTGGACAGAATAATGAAAAACTGTTTTTT
CASSLTGQNNEKLFF
>TRBV30|-|TRBJ1-3|-
TGTGCCTGGAGTAGAGGACAACTGATTGGAAACACCATATATTTT
CAWSRGQLIGNTIYF
>TRBV6-4|TRBD2|TRBJ2-1|-
TGTGCCAGCAGTGAGGCTAGCGGGGGGCTTGAGCAGTTCTTC
CASSEASGGLEQFF
>TRBV5-1|-|TRBJ2-4|once
TGCGCACCACAGGGATGGGAAGATAGTGCAGCCAAAAACATTCAGTACTTC
CAPQGWEDSAAKNIQYF
>TRBV28|TRBD2|TRBJ2-3|-
TGTGCCAGCAGTTTATCGGCTAGCGGGAGTACAGATACGCAGTATTTT
CASSLSASGSTDTQYF
>TRBV27|TRBD1|TRBJ1-2|-
TGTGCCAGCAGTACTAAGCTGACAGGGGGCGTTCATGGCTACACCTTC
CASSTKLTGGVHGYTF
>TRBV6-1|-|TRBJ2-5|-
TGTGCCAGCAGTGAAGAAATCCCCCGAAGCCGCCAAGAGACCCAGTACTTC
CASSEEIPRSRQETQYF
>TRBV10-3|-|TRBJ2-6|-
TGTGCCATCAGTGACTGGACAGCTTCCTTCTCTGGGGCCAACGTCCTGACTTTC
CAISDWTASFSGANVLTF
>TRBV5-1|TRBD1|TRBJ1-3|-
TGCGCCAGCAGCTTGGTGGGACAGACCTCTGGAAACACCATATATTTT
CASSLVGQTSGNTIYF
>TRBV27|-|TRBJ1-2|-
TGTGCCAGCAGTTCCACAGGGATAGGTGGCTACACCTTC
CASSSTGIGGYTF
>TRBV4-1|-|TRBJ1-1|-
TGCGCCAGCAGCCAACCTCCGAGACAGACGAACACTGAAGCTTTCTTT
CASSQPPRQTNTEAFF
>TRBV5-1|-|TRBJ2-2|-
TGCGCCAGCAGCTACCCCCCCGGGGAGGAGCTGTTTTTT
CASSYPPGEELFF
>TRBV5-1|TRBD1|TRBJ2-5|-
TGCGCCAGCAGCTTGGGCCCAGGGGGCACTGAGACCCAGTACTTC
CASSLGPGGTETQYF
>TRBV19|TRBD1|TRBJ1-5|-
TGTGCCTCGGGACAGGGGGGCAATCAGCCCCAGCATTTT
CASGQGGNQPQHF
>TRBV27|-|TRBJ2-5|-
TGTGCCAGCAGTTCTCAAGAGACCCAGTACTTC
CASSSQETQYF
>TRBV19|-|TRBJ1-6|-
TGTGCCAGTAGCCTGGGGGGGTGGTCTTATAATTCACCCCTCCACTTT
CASSLGGWSYNSPLHF
>TRBV7-2|-|TRBJ2-1|-
TGTGCCAGCAGCTTAGCGGGGTCCGGGAGTTGGGAGCAGTTCTTC
CASSLAGSGSWEQFF
>TRBV29-1|TRBD1|TRBJ1-1|once
TGCAGCGGGGGGGACAGCCCTACGGGGACTGAAGCTTTCTTT
CSGGDSPTGTEAFF
>TRBV2|TRBD1|TRBJ1-2|-
TGTGCCAGCAGAAACAGGGGGGAACTTAACTATGGCTACACCTTC
CASRNRGELNYGYTF
>TRBV2|-|TRBJ1-1|-
TGTGCCAGCAGTGAAATAAGGACAGACACTGAAGCTTTCTTT
CASSEIRTDTEAFF
>TRBV7-8|-|TRBJ1-1|-
TGTGCCAGCAGCTCGGGGGGGTGGAAGGCTTTCTTT
CASSSGGWKAFF
>TRBV5-4|TRBD1|TRBJ2-7|-
TGTGCCAGCAGCTTGGGAGGGGGCGACATCTCCTACGAGCAGTACTTC
CASSLGGGDISYEQYF
>TRBV9|-|TRBJ2-2|-
TGTGCCAGCAGCCGCAGGGATGATGATGCCGGGGAGCTGTTTTTT
CASSRRDDDAGELFF
>TRBV12-5|-|TRBJ1-5|-
TGTGCTAGTGCGCTGACTGCTAATAGCAATCAGCCCCAGCATTTT
CASALTANSNQPQHF
>TRBV14|-|TRBJ2-7|-
TGTGCCAGCAGCCAAGACCCAGTCCCCGAGCAGTACTTC
CASSQDPVPEQYF
>TRBV7-2|TRBD1|TRBJ1-4|-
TGTGCCAGCAGCTTGGCCAAGTCCCGGGACAGGGGGCGAAGGGAAAAACTGTTTTTT
CASSLAKSRDRGRREKLFF
>TRBV29-1|TRBD2|TRBJ2-5|-
TGCAGCGTGGGAGGGAGAGAGACCCAGTACTTC
CSVGGRETQYF
>TRBV4-3|TRBD1|TRBJ1-3|-
TGCGCCAGCAGCCAACATCGACAGGGGTTGGAAAACACCATATATTTT
CASSQHRQGLENTIYF
>TRBV7-9|-|TRBJ1-1|-
TGTTCCAGCAGCTTTGGCAACGTGAACACTGAAGCTTTCTTT
CSSSFGNVNTEAFF
>TRBV4-1|TRBD2|TRBJ2-1|-
TGCGCCAGCAGCCAAGATCGCACTAGCGTTGAGCAGTTCTTC
CASSQDRTSVEQFF
>TRBV28|-|TRBJ1-5|-
TGTGCCAGCAGTACTAGGACAGCGTATAGCAATCAGCCCCAGCATTTT
CASSTRTAYSNQPQHF
>TRBV28|-|TRBJ2-5|-
TGTGCCAGCAGTTCGCAAGAGACCCAGTACTTC
CASSSQETQYF
>TRBV28|-|TRBJ2-6|-
TGTGCCAGCAGTTCCCCTCAGGGGCCTGGGGCCAACGTCCTGACTTTC
CASSSPQGPGANVLTF
>TRBV5-1|-|TRBJ1-1|-
TGCGCCAGCAGCCCCACAGGGCGTAACACTGAAGCTTTCTTT
CASSPTGRNTEAFF
>TRBV7-6|-|TRBJ1-2|-
TGTGCCAGCAGCTTAGGGTCAACAGCTAACTATGGCTACACCTTC
CASSLGSTANYGYTF
>TRBV27|-|TRBJ2-1|-
TGTGCCAGCAGATTTCGACTATCTCCCCACAATGAGCAGTTCTTC
CASRFRLSPHNEQFF
>TRBV4-2|-|TRBJ2-3|-
TGTGCCAGCAGCCAAGTGGAGGATACGCAGTATTTT
CASSQVEDTQYF
>TRBV27|-|TRBJ1-3|-
TGTGCCAGCAGTCCTCAGGGGTTGTTGGGAAACACCATATATTTT
CASSPQGLLGNTIYF
>TRBV7-3|-|TRBJ2-7|-
TGTGCCAGCAGCTTGGGACAATCGCGCGAGCAGTACTTC
CASSLGQSREQYF
>TRBV30|-|TRBJ2-5|-
TGTGCCTGGACCTGGGGCCTCCGGGAGACCCAGTACTTC
CAWTWGLRETQYF
>TRBV15|TRBD2|TRBJ2-1|-
TGTGCCACCAGCAGAGATCTAGCGGGAGGAGGTGAGCAGTTCTTC
CATSRDLAGGGEQFF
>TRBV25-1|TRBD2|TRBJ2-1|once
TGTGCCAGTAGACTAGCGGGACGCAATGAGCAGTTCTTC
CASRLAGRNEQFF
>TRBV11-3|TRBD2|TRBJ2-3|-
TGTGCCAGCAGCTTAAAAGCGGGAGGCGGTACGCAGTATTTT
CASSLKAGGGTQYF
>TRBV19|TRBD1|TRBJ2-7|-
TGTGCCAGTAGTTTGACAGGGTCCTACGAGCAGTACTTC
CASSLTGSYEQYF
>TRBV7-9|-|TRBJ1-2|-
TGTGCCAGCAGCTTCCCCTTGGCCTATGGCTACACCTTC
CASSFPLAYGYTF
>TRBV27|TRBD2|TRBJ2-1|-
TGTGCCAGCAGTCCACCCGGTATAGCGGGGTTATCATACAATGAGCAGTTCTTC
CASSPPGIAGLSYNEQFF
>TRBV7-9|TRBD2|TRBJ2-7|few
TGTGCCAGCAGCTTATGGTGGCGGGAGGACTACGAGCAGTACTTC
CASSLWWREDYEQYF